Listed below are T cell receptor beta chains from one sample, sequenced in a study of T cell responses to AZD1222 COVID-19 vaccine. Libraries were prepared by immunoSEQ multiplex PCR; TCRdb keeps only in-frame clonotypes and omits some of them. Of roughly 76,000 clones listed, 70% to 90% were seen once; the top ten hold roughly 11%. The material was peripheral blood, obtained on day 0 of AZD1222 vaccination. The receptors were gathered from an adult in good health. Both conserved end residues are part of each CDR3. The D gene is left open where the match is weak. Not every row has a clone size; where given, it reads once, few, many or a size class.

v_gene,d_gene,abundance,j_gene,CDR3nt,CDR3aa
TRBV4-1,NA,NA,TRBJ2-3,TGCGCCAGCAGCCCCAGCCGGGGCGGGGGCACAGATACGCAGTATTTT,CASSPSRGGGTDTQYF
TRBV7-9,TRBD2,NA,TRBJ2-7,TGTGCCAGCAGCCAAGGGACTACCGGGGAGCAGTACTTC,CASSQGTTGEQYF
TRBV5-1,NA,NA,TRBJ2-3,TGCGCCAGCAGCTTGGCCAGCCATTTGAGGACAGATACGCAGTATTTT,CASSLASHLRTDTQYF
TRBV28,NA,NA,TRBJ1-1,TGTGCCAGCAGTTTCGGGGGTGGCACTGAAGCTTTCTTT,CASSFGGGTEAFF
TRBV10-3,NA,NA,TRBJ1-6,TGTGCCATCAGTGTGGCTCCCGGGAATAATTCACCCCTCCACTTT,CAISVAPGNNSPLHF
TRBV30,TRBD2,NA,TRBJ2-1,TGTGCCTGGAGTATTGCGGGAGGGGGGGAGAATGAGCAGTTCTTC,CAWSIAGGGENEQFF
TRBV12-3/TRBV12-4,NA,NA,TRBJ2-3,TGTGCCAGCAGTCGACAAGGCACAGATACGCAGTATTTT,CASSRQGTDTQYF
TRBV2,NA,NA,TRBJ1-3,TGTGCCAGCAGACCGGACTCTGGAAACACCATATATTTT,CASRPDSGNTIYF
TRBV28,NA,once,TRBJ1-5,TGTGCCAGCAGTTTCGACACCTTTCTTGATAGCAATCAGCCCCAGCATTTT,CASSFDTFLDSNQPQHF
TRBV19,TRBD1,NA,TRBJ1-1,TGTGCCAGTAGGACAGGGACGGGTTCCCCCCCCGCTGAAGCTTTCTTT,CASRTGTGSPPAEAFF
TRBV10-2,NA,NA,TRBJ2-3,TGCGCCAGCAAAGCGGGTATTGTCACAGATACGCAGTATTTT,CASKAGIVTDTQYF
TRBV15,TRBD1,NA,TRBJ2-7,TGTGCCACCAGCAGGCAGGGACAGGGGTCCGACGAGCAGTACTTC,CATSRQGQGSDEQYF
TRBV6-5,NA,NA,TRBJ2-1,TGTGCCAGCAGGGTTATCCACTCCTACAATGAGCAGTTCTTC,CASRVIHSYNEQFF
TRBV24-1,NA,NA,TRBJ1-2,TGTGCCACCAGTGTCGACGGCGCGAAGAGGGGCTACACCTTC,CATSVDGAKRGYTF
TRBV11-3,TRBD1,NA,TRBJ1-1,TGTGCCAGCAGCTTTTCGGGACAGGGAGGAGAAGCTTTCTTT,CASSFSGQGGEAFF
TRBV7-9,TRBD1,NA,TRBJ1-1,TGTGCCAGCAGCTTTTGGGGACAGGGTACTGAAGCTTTCTTT,CASSFWGQGTEAFF
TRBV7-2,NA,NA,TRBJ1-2,TGTGCCAGCAGCTTAGAATCGGCAGGACGCTACACCTTC,CASSLESAGRYTF
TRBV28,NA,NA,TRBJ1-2,TGTGCCAGCAGTTCCCCAGGGGTTTATGGCTACACCTTC,CASSSPGVYGYTF
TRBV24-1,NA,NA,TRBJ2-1,TGTGCCACCAGTGACCATACAGGCACATTGGGTGAGCAGTTCTTC,CATSDHTGTLGEQFF
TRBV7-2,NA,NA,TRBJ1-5,TGTGCCAGCAGCTTAGACCCTGTTGGGGGCAATCAGCCCCAGCATTTT,CASSLDPVGGNQPQHF
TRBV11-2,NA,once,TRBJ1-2,TGTGCCAGCAGCTTAGGAGGGGGTAGGATCTATGGCTACACCTTC,CASSLGGGRIYGYTF
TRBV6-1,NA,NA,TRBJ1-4,TGTGCCAGCAGTGAAATCCGCGGCGCAACTAATGAAAAACTGTTTTTT,CASSEIRGATNEKLFF
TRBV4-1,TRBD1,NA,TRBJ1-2,TGCGCCAGCAGCCTCGGACAGGGAGCAAACAATGGCTACACCTTC,CASSLGQGANNGYTF
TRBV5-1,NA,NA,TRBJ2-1,TGCGCCAGCAGCTTGGGGGGAGAGTCCTACAATGAGCAGTTCTTC,CASSLGGESYNEQFF
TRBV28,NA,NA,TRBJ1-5,TGTGCCAGCACCCCGGCCAATCAGCCCCAGCATTTT,CASTPANQPQHF
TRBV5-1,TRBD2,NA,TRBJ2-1,TGCGCCAGCAGCCGACTAGCGGGAGACAATGAGCAGTTCTTC,CASSRLAGDNEQFF
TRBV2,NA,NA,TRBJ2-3,TGTGCCAGCAGTGATTGGCGGGATAGCACAGATACGCAGTATTTT,CASSDWRDSTDTQYF
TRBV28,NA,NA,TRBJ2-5,TGTGCCAGCAGTGCCGTAAACCGAGAGACCCAGTACTTC,CASSAVNRETQYF